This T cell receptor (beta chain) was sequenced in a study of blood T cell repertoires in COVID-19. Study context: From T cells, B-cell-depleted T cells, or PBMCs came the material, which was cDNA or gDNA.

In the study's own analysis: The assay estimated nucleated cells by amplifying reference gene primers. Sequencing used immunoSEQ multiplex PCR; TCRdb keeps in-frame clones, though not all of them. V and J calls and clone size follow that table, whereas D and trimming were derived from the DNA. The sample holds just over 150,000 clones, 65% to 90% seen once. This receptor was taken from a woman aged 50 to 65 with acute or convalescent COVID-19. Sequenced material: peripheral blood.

The CDR3 DNA reads as TGTGCCAGCAGCCAAGATGTATCTTCCCTAGCGGGATTTTGGGAGCAGTTCTTC. Protein: CASSQDVSSLAGFWEQFF. The chain employs TRBV3-1 (or the pseudogene TRBV3-2) and TRBJ2-1, with 9 bases that match TRBD2. The junction had 16 bases not matched to a gene; V was cut back by 0 bases and J by 10 bases. The CDR3 runs to 18 residues. Germline CDR1 LGHDT, CDR2 YNNKEL (reference sequence).